This T cell receptor (beta chain) derives from a study of cytotoxic CD8 clonotypes in ibrutinib-treated CLL. As for the study in general: Responses: about 25 partial, 2 complete; after median around 70 months, around 14 stayed remitted, some twelve progressed. Once patients had received a median approximately eleven months of treatment, range 6 to 36, response samples were obtained.

Germline assignment: CDR1 GTSNPN and CDR2 SVGIG (reference sequence). The CDR3 totals 14 residues. The V gene lost 3 bases and the J gene lost 0 bases, with 9 bases spanning the gap. As concerns this clone: Its specificity is unknown.

General study results and limits: The study sampled sustained-remission and progressing patients at different times. Clonality was higher at baseline than in age-matched healthy donors and tracked circulating CD8+ T-cell counts.

Repertoires were generated with immunoSEQ multiplex PCR, while TCRdb's copy carries only in-frame clones and drops some. The data contain 160,000 or so clones, 88% of them singletons. This material consisted of PBMCs, taken at disease progression, from a patient treated with ibrutinib. This sequence originates from a human donor with chronic lymphocytic leukemia. The chain recombines TRBV30 with TRBJ1-5, with a tentative D call TRBD1 (6 bases). The CDR3 nucleotides read TGTGCCTGGAGCCAGGGGTTTAGCAATCAGCCCCAGCATTTT. Protein sequence: CAWSQGFSNQPQHF.